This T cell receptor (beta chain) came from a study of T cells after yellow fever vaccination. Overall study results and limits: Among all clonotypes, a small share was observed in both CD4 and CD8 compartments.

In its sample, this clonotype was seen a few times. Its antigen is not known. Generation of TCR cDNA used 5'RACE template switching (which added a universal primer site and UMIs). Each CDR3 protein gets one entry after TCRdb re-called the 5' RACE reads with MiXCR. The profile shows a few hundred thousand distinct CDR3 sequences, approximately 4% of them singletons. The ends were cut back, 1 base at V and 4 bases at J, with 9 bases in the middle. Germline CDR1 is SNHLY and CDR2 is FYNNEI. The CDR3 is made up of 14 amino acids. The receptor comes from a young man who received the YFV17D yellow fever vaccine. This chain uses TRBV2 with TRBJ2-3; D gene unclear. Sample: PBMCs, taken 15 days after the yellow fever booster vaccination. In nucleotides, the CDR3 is TGTGCCAGCAGTGAAGTCCGGGCGTCAGATACGCAGTATTTT. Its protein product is CASSEVRASDTQYF.